This paragraph covers one T cell receptor beta chain sequence. Its antigen is still unknown. The sample belongs to a study of T cells after yellow fever vaccination. A process of 5'RACE template switching, which added a universal primer site and UMIs, was used to make TCR cDNA. TCRdb ran MiXCR on the 5' RACE reads and lists one entry per CDR3 protein. Of about 350,000 distinct CDR3 sequences listed, roughly an eighth are singletons. Study results and caveats: CD4 and CD8 compartments shared a small share of clonotypes. The study re-detected most primary-vaccination clones after the booster (approximately 96% CD4, 88% CD8).

Trimming removed 3 bases at V and 4 bases at J, with 16 bases between. The CDR3 is 16 residues long. Germline loops: CDR1 SGHTA, CDR2 FQGNSA. The sample here was CD4+ T cells sorted from PBMCs, taken 15 days after the yellow fever booster vaccination. The V gene is TRBV7-2, the J gene TRBJ1-5; possibly TRBD1 for D (6 bases). The TCR was taken from a man between 18 and 35 years old who received the YFV17D yellow fever vaccine. The DNA of the CDR3 is TGTGCCAGCAGCTTGGTGGCAGGGGCTAGTAATCAGCCCCAGCATTTT. This gives the protein CASSLVAGASNQPQHF.